This T cell receptor beta chain is drawn from a study of blood T cell repertoires in COVID-19. On the study more broadly: Samples of COVID-19 (acute and convalescent) were obtained from the United States, Italy and Spain. Sample material is recorded as cDNA or gDNA derived from T cells, B-cell-depleted T cells, or PBMCs.

As processed by the authors: Estimated nucleated cell counts came from reference gene primer amplification. Profiled with immunoSEQ multiplex PCR; TCRdb holds only in-frame clones, not every one. The D gene and trimming were derived from the DNA, and the V and J assignments and clone size from that table. Here the sample spans approximately 71,000 clones, over 80% being singletons. Germline-derived CDR1 and CDR2 are SGHAT and FQNNGV. The CDR3 loop spans 14 amino acids. The germline V and J ends were trimmed by 0 bases and 7 bases, with 12 bases remaining between them. Sequencing input: peripheral blood. This chain joins TRBV11-2 and TRBJ2-5; a weak D match, TRBD2 (5 bases). This clonotype was obtained from an elderly woman with acute or convalescent COVID-19. The CDR3 region is CASSLDILAGTQYF. DNA of the CDR3: TGTGCCAGCAGCTTAGATATCCTAGCCGGGACCCAGTACTTC. Full variable domain (rest looked up from reference TRBV11-2 and TRBJ2-5): EAGVAQSPRYKIIEKRQSVAFWCNPISGHATLYWYQQILGQGPKLLIQFQNNGVVDDSQLPKDRFSAERLKGVDSTLKIQPAKLEDSAVYLCASSLDILAGTQYFGPGTRLLVL.